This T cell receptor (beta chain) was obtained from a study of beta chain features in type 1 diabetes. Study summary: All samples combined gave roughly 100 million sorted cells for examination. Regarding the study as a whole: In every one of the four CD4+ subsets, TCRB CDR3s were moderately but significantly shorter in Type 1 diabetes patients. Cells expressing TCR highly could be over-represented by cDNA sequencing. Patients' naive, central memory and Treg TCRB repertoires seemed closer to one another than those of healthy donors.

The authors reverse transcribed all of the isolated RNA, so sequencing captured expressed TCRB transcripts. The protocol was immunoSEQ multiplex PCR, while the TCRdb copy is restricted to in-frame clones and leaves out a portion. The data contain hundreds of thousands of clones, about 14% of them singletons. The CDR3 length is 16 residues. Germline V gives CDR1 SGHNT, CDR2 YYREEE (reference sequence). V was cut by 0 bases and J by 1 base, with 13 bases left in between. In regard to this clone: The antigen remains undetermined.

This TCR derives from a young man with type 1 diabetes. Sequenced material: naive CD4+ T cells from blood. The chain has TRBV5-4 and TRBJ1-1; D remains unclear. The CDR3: CASSLGGGGRNTEAFF. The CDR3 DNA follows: TGTGCCAGCAGCTTGGGGGGTGGCGGGAGGAACACTGAAGCTTTCTTT.